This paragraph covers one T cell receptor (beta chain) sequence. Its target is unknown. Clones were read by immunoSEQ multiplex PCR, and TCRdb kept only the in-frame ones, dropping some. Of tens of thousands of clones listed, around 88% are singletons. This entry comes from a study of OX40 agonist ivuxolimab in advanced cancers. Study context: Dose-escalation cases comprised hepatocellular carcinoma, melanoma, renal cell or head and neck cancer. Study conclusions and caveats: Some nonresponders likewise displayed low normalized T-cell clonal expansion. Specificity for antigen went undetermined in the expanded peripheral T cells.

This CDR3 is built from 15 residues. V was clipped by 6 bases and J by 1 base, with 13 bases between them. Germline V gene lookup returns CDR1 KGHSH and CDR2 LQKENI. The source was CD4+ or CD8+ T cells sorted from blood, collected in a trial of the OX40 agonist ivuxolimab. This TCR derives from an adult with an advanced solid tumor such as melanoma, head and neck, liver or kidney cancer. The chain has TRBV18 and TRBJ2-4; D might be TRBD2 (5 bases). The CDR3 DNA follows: TGTGCCAGCTCCCCAGGACCGGGGGCCAAAAACATTCAGTACTTC. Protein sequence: CASSPGPGAKNIQYF.